The 24 T cell receptor beta chains below were found in one sample sequenced in a study of T cells expressing NK-cell markers. Using the 5' RACE reads, TCRdb records one entry per CDR3 protein without DNA. Seen in this sample are approximately 15,000 distinct CDR3 sequences; the ten most common clones hold 59%. Material: blood T cells: a sorted CD56 or NKG2C T cell subset, CD4+ or CD8+ T cells, or bulk PBMC T cells (not recorded which). The receptors were gathered from a man aged 18-70 years in good health.

The chain links TRBV29-1 to TRBJ2-5; TCRdb indicates TRBD2, and absent DNA this call remains unverified. The CDR3 extends over 14 amino acids. The V gene's germline CDR1 is SQVTM and CDR2 ANQGSEA. CDR3 sequence reads: CSSQNLAGGETQYF.

The chain recombines TRBV9 with TRBJ2-7. CDR3 length: 12 residues. Germline V gene data show CDR1 as SGDLS and CDR2 as YYNGEE. CDR3 loop: CASSSGMGEQYF.

This chain connects TRBV12-3 or TRBV12-4 to TRBJ1-5; TCRdb names TRBD1, which stays unverified in the absence of DNA. This CDR3 comprises 15 residues. CDR3 loop: CASSLASGGNQPQHF.

The gene calls are TRBV20-1 and TRBJ2-1; absent DNA, TCRdb's TRBD1 call cannot be checked. The CDR3 is made up of 14 amino acids. Per the germline V gene, CDR1 is DFQATT and CDR2 is SNEGSKA (reference sequence). CDR3 in amino acids: CSARVATAHVYQFF.

The CDR3 sequence is CASSYLGDLGNEQFF. The V gene is TRBV6-2 or TRBV6-3, the J gene TRBJ2-1; TCRdb's D gene call, TRBD2, goes unchecked for lack of DNA. The CDR3 is 15 amino acids. The germline CDR1 and CDR2 sequences are MNHEY and SVGEGT.

The rearrangement joins TRBV18 to TRBJ2-1; the D gene TCRdb calls, TRBD2, cannot be checked with no DNA. The CDR3 runs to 15 residues. The germline CDR1 and CDR2 sequences are KGHSH and LQKENI. The CDR3 region is CASSPGTSGNNEQFF.

The V and J genes are TRBV4-3 and TRBJ1-6. This CDR3 spans 15 amino acids. Germline V lookup: CDR1 LGHNA, CDR2 YSLEER. The CDR3 loop reads CASSQQSGEHSPLHF.

The chain has TRBV5-1 and TRBJ2-1; the D gene TCRdb calls, TRBD1, cannot be checked with no DNA. The CDR3 contains 15 residues. Germline V CDR1 and CDR2: SGHRS, YFSETQ. CDR3 sequence reads: CASSLDTGSFNEQFF.

J is TRBJ2-3 and V is TRBV7-2. Per the germline V gene, CDR1 is SGHTA and CDR2 is FQGNSA. CDR3 length: 12 residues. CDR3 residues: CASSSDWDTQYF. The entire variable domain, with the rest obtained from reference TRBV7-2 and TRBJ2-3, is as follows: GAGVSQSPSNKVTEKGKDVELRCDPISGHTALYWYRQSLGQGLEFLIYFQGNSAPDKSGLPSDRFSAERTGGSVSTLTIQRTQQEDSAVYLCASSSDWDTQYFGPGTRLTVL.

V usage is TRBV20-1 and J usage is TRBJ2-1; with no DNA, the TCRdb D assignment of TRBD2 cannot be verified. This CDR3 has 14 amino acids. Per the germline V gene, CDR1 is DFQATT and CDR2 is SNEGSKA (reference sequence). The CDR3: CSAIAAGGTNEQFF.

The chain links TRBV20-1 to TRBJ2-3; lacking DNA, the TRBD2 call made by TCRdb goes unchecked. This CDR3 is 14 amino acids long. The germline gives CDR1 DFQATT, CDR2 SNEGSKA (reference sequence). CDR3 loop: CSARGGYSTDTQYF.

This chain connects TRBV18 to TRBJ2-4; no DNA is available, so the TRBD2 call from TCRdb remains unchecked. The CDR3 is 17 amino acids. From germline, CDR1 is KGHSH and CDR2 LQKENI. CDR3 sequence reads: CASSPPRGGNDKNIQYF.

The chain is built from TRBV20-1 and TRBJ2-3; as DNA is missing, the TRBD1 call by TCRdb cannot be tested. The germline CDR1 and CDR2 sequences are DFQATT and SNEGSKA (reference sequence). This CDR3 region has 15 residues. CDR3 amino acids: CSAYWGGLGKNTQYF.

V gene TRBV5-6 combines with J gene TRBJ1-4. This CDR3 has 16 residues. Looked up from germline, CDR1 is SGHDT and CDR2 is YYEEEE. CDR3 in amino acids: CASSSTTGASNEKLFF. The whole variable domain, filled in from reference TRBV5-6 and TRBJ1-4, reads DAGVTQSPTHLIKTRGQQVTLRCSPKSGHDTVSWYQQALGQGPQFIFQYYEEEERQRGNFPDRFSGHQFPNYSSELNVNALLLGDSALYLCASSSTTGASNEKLFFGSGTQLSVL.

The chain carries TRBV20-1 and TRBJ1-2; the TCRdb call, TRBD1, lacks DNA for checking. CDR1 DFQATT and CDR2 SNEGSKA come from the germline V gene (reference sequence). CDR3 size: 12 residues. The CDR3 region is CSANRGLDGYTF.

This chain joins TRBV4-2 and TRBJ1-5. CDR3 length: 17 residues. Germline lookup yields CDR1 LGHNA and CDR2 YNFKEQ. The CDR3 is CASSQEGLGYSNQPQHF.

V is TRBV20-1 and J is TRBJ2-7; TCRdb reports TRBD1, a call that lacks DNA to check it against. Germline CDR1 and CDR2: DFQATT and SNEGSKA (reference sequence). The CDR3 spans 14 residues. CDR3 residues: CSARSRQGANEQYF.

The chain couples TRBV5-1 to TRBJ2-7; TCRdb's D call, TRBD2, is unchecked because there is no DNA. This CDR3 spans 15 amino acids. From germline, CDR1 is SGHRS and CDR2 YFSETQ. CDR3 sequence: CASQLGTSSSYEQYF.

V is TRBV7-2 and J is TRBJ2-7; TCRdb's assignment of TRBD1 cannot be checked, as there is no DNA. The CDR3 is 14 residues long. Germline lookup yields CDR1 SGHTA and CDR2 FQGNSA. CDR3 in amino acids: CASSSGQWSYEQYF. The entire variable domain, with the rest obtained from reference TRBV7-2 and TRBJ2-7, is as follows: GAGVSQSPSNKVTEKGKDVELRCDPISGHTALYWYRQSLGQGLEFLIYFQGNSAPDKSGLPSDRFSAERTGGSVSTLTIQRTQQEDSAVYLCASSSGQWSYEQYFGPGTRLTVT.

This chain joins TRBV5-1 and TRBJ1-1; TCRdb's assignment of TRBD1 cannot be checked, as there is no DNA. CDR1 is SGHRS and CDR2 is YFSETQ in the germline V gene. The CDR3 is made up of 14 amino acids. The CDR3 region is CASSSQGANTEAFF. Full variable domain (remainder filled in from reference TRBV5-1 and TRBJ1-1): KAGVTQTPRYLIKTRGQQVTLSCSPISGHRSVSWYQQTPGQGLQFLFEYFSETQRNKGNFPGRFSGRQFSNSRSEMNVSTLELGDSALYLCASSSQGANTEAFFGQGTRLTVV.

The genes are TRBV5-5 and TRBJ2-1; TCRdb returns TRBD2, unconfirmable since there is no DNA. The CDR3 has 13 residues. In germline, CDR1 is SGHKS, CDR2 YYEKEE (reference sequence). CDR3 residues: CASRSGPYNEQFF.

This chain joins TRBV20-1 and TRBJ2-3; TCRdb indicates TRBD2, and absent DNA this call remains unverified. Germline V gene data show CDR1 as DFQATT and CDR2 as SNEGSKA (reference sequence). The CDR3 spans 16 residues. The CDR3: CSARKASGSSTDTQYF.

The chain carries TRBV4-3 and TRBJ2-5; TCRdb names TRBD2, which stays unverified in the absence of DNA. The CDR3 is 15 residues long. Germline lookup yields CDR1 LGHNA and CDR2 YSLEER. CDR3 loop: CASSQDRLAEETQYF.

This sequence joins TRBV6-2 or TRBV6-3 and TRBJ1-2. Germline lookup yields CDR1 MNHEY and CDR2 SVGEGT. CDR3 length: 14 amino acids. CDR3 amino acids: CASTSTPANYGYTF.